The sequence of this T cell receptor (beta chain) was determined in a study of blood T cell repertoires in COVID-19. Only in-frame clones appear in the TCRdb table, and some are missing; sequencing was by immunoSEQ multiplex PCR. The sample carries 150,000 to 200,000 clones, less than 90% recorded once. V shed 9 bases, J shed 4 bases, and the junction held 10 bases outside the gene matches. The germline V gene has CDR1 KGHDR and CDR2 SFDVKD. The CDR3 covers 15 residues. The sequence came from a man aged 60-69 years with acute or convalescent COVID-19. Sequences were obtained from peripheral blood. The J gene is TRBJ2-2, the V gene TRBV24-1, with 7 positions matching TRBD1. The CDR3 sequence is CATSDRANPTGELFF. The CDR3 bases are TGTGCCACCTCCGACAGGGCCAACCCCACCGGGGAGCTGTTTTTT.